This T cell receptor beta chain is drawn from a study of response to subunit inactivated influenza vaccine. About this clonotype: Its antigen is unidentified.

Whole-study results and caveats: A suggestion made by the authors is that each seasonal influenza vaccination recruits few new T cells.

TCRdb re-derived calls from the RT-PCR reads in MiXCR, one entry per CDR3 protein. Seen here are over 800,000 distinct CDR3 sequences, 20% to 25% observed once, and the top ten hold more than 8.5%. This receptor was taken from a middle-aged man who received an inactivated influenza vaccine. The source was PBMCs from blood, collected more than 4 days after vaccination.

The CDR3 here is CASSAPGATTNEQFF. The CDR3 coding sequence is TGTGCCAGCAGCGCCCCGGGGGCGACTACGAATGAGCAGTTCTTC. The rearrangement joins TRBV7-9 to TRBJ2-1; D may be TRBD1 or TRBD2 (6 bases each). Trimming stripped 5 bases from V and 7 bases from J, with 18 bases between. Per germline, CDR1 SEHNR and CDR2 FQNEAQ (reference sequence). The CDR3 covers 15 residues.